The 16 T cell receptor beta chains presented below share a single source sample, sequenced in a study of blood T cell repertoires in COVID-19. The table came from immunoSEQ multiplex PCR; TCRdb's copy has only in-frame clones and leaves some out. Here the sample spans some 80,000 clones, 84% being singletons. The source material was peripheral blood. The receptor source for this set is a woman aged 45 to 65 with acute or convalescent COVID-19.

The chain's CDR3 is CASSLAGSSGELFF. CDR3 DNA: TGCGCCAGCAGCTTGGCCGGGAGCTCCGGGGAGCTGTTTTTT. This sequence joins TRBV5-1 and TRBJ2-2, with a possible D match to TRBD2 (6 bases). In germline, CDR1 is SGHRS, CDR2 YFSETQ. This CDR3 is built from 14 residues. The V end was cut by 0 bases, the J end by 6 bases, with 9 bases between.

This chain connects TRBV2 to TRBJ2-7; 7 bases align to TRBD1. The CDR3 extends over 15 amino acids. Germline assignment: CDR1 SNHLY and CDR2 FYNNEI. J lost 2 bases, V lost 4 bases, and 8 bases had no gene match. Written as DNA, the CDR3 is TGTGCCAGCAGTGTAGGGGGCAGGGAAGCCTACGAGCAGTACTTC. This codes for CASSVGGREAYEQYF.

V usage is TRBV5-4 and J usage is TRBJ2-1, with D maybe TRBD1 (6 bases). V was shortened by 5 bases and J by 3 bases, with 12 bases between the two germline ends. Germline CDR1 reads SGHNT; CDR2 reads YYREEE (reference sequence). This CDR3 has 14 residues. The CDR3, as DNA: TGTGCCAGCAGTCCCAGGGGCCTCTACAATGAGCAGTTCTTC. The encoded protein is CASSPRGLYNEQFF.

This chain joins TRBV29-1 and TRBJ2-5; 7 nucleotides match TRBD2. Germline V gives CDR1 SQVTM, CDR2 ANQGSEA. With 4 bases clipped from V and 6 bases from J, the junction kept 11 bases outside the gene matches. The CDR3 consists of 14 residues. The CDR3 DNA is TGCAGCGTTGTTACGGGGGAGGGGTATCAGACCCAGTACTTC. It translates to CSVVTGEGYQTQYF.

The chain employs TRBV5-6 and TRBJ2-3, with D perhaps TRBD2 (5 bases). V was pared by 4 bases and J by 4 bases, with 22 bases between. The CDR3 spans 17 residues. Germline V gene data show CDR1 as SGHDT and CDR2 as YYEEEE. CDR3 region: CASSRRRVGVSPDTQYF. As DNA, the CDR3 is TGTGCCAGCAGCAGACGGCGGGTGGGAGTTTCCCCAGATACGCAGTATTTT.

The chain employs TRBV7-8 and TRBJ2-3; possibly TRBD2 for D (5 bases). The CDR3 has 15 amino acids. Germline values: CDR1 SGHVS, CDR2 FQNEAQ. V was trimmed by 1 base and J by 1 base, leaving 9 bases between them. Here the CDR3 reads CASSLDERRTDTQYF. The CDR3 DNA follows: TGTGCCAGCAGCTTAGACGAGCGGCGCACAGATACGCAGTATTTT. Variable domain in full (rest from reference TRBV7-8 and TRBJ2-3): GAGVSQSPRYKVAKRGQDVALRCDPISGHVSLFWYQQALGQGPEFLTYFQNEAQLDKSGLPSDRFFAERPEGSVSTLKIQRTQQEDSAVYLCASSLDERRTDTQYFGPGTRLTVL.

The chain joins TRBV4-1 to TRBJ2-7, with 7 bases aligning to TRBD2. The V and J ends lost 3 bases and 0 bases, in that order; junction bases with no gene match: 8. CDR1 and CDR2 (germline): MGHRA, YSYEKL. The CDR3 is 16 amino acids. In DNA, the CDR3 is TGCGCCAGCAGCCACGTCGGAACTAGCGACTCCTACGAGCAGTACTTC. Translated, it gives CASSHVGTSDSYEQYF.

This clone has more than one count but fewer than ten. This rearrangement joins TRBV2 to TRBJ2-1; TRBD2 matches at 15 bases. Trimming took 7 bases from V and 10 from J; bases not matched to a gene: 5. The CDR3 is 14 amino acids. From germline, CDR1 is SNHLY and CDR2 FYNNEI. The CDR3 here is CASNTGTSGGEQFF. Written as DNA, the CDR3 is TGTGCCAGCAATACCGGGACTAGCGGGGGGGAGCAGTTCTTC.

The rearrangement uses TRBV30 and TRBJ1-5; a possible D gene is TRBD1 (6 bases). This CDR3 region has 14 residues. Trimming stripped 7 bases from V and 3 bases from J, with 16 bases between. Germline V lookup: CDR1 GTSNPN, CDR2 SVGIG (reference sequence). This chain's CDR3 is CASRDKKPNQPQHF. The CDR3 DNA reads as TGTGCCTCTCGGGACAAAAAACCCAATCAGCCCCAGCATTTT.

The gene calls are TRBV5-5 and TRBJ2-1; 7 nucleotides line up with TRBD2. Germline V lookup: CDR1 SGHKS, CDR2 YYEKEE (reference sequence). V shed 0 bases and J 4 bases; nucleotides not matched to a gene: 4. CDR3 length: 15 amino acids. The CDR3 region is CASSLVSSGYNEQFF. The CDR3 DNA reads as TGTGCCAGCAGCTTGGTGTCTAGCGGTTACAATGAGCAGTTCTTC.

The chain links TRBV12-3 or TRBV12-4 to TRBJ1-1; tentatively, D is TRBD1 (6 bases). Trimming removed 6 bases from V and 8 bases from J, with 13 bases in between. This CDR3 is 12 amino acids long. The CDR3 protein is CASRATGSEAFF. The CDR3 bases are TGTGCCAGCAGAGCGACAGGCTCCGAAGCTTTCTTT.

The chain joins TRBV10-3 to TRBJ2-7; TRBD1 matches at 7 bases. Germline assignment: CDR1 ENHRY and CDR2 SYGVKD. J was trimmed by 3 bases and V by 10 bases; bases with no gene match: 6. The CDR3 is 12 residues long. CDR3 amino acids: CATRQGGYEQYF. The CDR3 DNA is TGTGCCACCCGACAGGGCGGCTACGAGCAGTACTTC.

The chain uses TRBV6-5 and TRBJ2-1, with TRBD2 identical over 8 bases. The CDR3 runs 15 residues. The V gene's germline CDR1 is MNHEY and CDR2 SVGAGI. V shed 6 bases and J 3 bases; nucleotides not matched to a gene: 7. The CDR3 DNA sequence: TGTGCCAGCAGGGCAAGCGGGAGTGGCTACAATGAGCAGTTCTTC. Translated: CASRASGSGYNEQFF.

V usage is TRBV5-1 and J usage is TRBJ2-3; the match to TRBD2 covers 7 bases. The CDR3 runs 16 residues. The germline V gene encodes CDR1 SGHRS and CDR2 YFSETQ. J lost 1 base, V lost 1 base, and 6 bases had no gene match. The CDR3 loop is CASSLRGVARTDTQYF. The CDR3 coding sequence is TGCGCCAGCAGCTTGCGGGGGGTAGCTCGCACAGATACGCAGTATTTT.

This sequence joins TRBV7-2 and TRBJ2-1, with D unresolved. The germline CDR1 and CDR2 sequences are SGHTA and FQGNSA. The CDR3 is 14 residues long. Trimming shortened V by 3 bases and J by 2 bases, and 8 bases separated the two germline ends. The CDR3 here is CASSFVTAYNEQFF. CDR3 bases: TGTGCCAGCAGCTTCGTAACGGCCTACAATGAGCAGTTCTTC.

CDR3 region: CASSQDGLAAKNIQYF. In DNA, the CDR3 is TGCGCCAGCAGCCAAGACGGACTAGCGGCCAAAAACATTCAGTACTTC. The chain employs TRBV4-1 and TRBJ2-4, with 9 bases fitting TRBD2. The length of the CDR3 is 16 residues. V trimming: 0 bases; J trimming: 1 base; junction bases outside the gene matches: 1. Looked up from germline, CDR1 is MGHRA and CDR2 is YSYEKL.